This TCR beta chain was profiled in a study of blood T cell repertoires in COVID-19. Across the study: Spain, Italy and the United States supplied samples that represented acute and convalescent COVID-19.

Some clones are missing from TCRdb's copy, which holds only in-frame ones; the method was immunoSEQ multiplex PCR. The sample includes almost 35,000 clones, around 90% of them seen just once. The CDR3 spans 13 residues. The V gene lost 4 bases and the J gene lost 1 base, with 7 bases spanning the gap. CDR1 and CDR2 (germline): SGHDT, YYEEEE. This TCR came from a man aged 55-75 years with active COVID-19. V is TRBV5-6 and J is TRBJ2-3; weak D call: TRBD1 (6 bases). Material: peripheral blood. The CDR3 DNA is TGTGCCAGCAGCGCAGGGGGCACAGATACGCAGTATTTT. Protein: CASSAGGTDTQYF.